A selection of T cell receptor beta chains follows, all from one sample in a study of post-analysis software for immune sequencing data. TCRdb re-called the PCR reads through MiXCR, storing one row per CDR3 protein. The profile shows about 540,000 distinct CDR3 sequences, about a third of them singletons. The sample was blood. The receptors were gathered from a girl aged 2-17 years with multiple sclerosis. CDR3s include the opening cysteine and the closing phenylalanine or tryptophan. D genes are given only for firm matches. Size is stated for part of the rows, as once, few or many counts, or as a class when the clone is expanded.

v_gene: TRBV24-1
j_gene: TRBJ2-1
abundance: few
d_gene: TRBD2
CDR3nt: TGTGCCACCAGTGACCCGGGACTAGAAGACGAGCAGTTCTTC
CDR3aa: CATSDPGLEDEQFF

v_gene: TRBV7-8
j_gene: TRBJ2-1
abundance: .
d_gene: .
CDR3nt: TGTGCCAGCAGCTTAGAGCAGGGGACCTACAATGAGCAGTTCTTC
CDR3aa: CASSLEQGTYNEQFF

v_gene: TRBV9
j_gene: TRBJ2-3
abundance: many
d_gene: .
CDR3nt: TGTGCCAGCAGCGTCTTATTTACAGATACGCAGTATTTT
CDR3aa: CASSVLFTDTQYF

v_gene: TRBV20-1
j_gene: TRBJ2-3
abundance: few
d_gene: .
CDR3nt: TGCAGTGCTAGGAAGGACCTTACAGATACGCAGTATTTT
CDR3aa: CSARKDLTDTQYF

v_gene: TRBV5-1
j_gene: TRBJ2-3
abundance: few
d_gene: .
CDR3nt: TGCGCCAGCAGCTTAACGCTACGTGGGGGGGCCGCAGATACGCAGTATTTT
CDR3aa: CASSLTLRGGAADTQYF

v_gene: TRBV7-6
j_gene: TRBJ1-1
abundance: .
d_gene: .
CDR3nt: TGTGCCAGCAGCCCCATTCCCTCGAACACTGAAGCTTTCTTT
CDR3aa: CASSPIPSNTEAFF

v_gene: TRBV7-2
j_gene: TRBJ2-7
abundance: .
d_gene: .
CDR3nt: TGTGCCAGCAGCTTAGTAGCCTACCACGAGCAGTACTTC
CDR3aa: CASSLVAYHEQYF

v_gene: TRBV5-1
j_gene: TRBJ2-7
abundance: few
d_gene: .
CDR3nt: TGCGCCAGCAGCTTGGAGCCGGGGGCCTACGAGCAGTACTTC
CDR3aa: CASSLEPGAYEQYF

v_gene: TRBV6-6
j_gene: TRBJ2-3
abundance: many
d_gene: .
CDR3nt: TGTGCCAGCAGCCAACTAACAGATACGCAGTATTTT
CDR3aa: CASSQLTDTQYF

v_gene: TRBV2
j_gene: TRBJ1-2
abundance: .
d_gene: .
CDR3nt: TGTGCCAGCAGTGGAGGGAATGGCTACACCTTC
CDR3aa: CASSGGNGYTF

v_gene: TRBV20-1
j_gene: TRBJ2-3
abundance: .
d_gene: TRBD2
CDR3nt: TGCAGTGCTAGAGACCCCTTGAGCGGGGGAAATGAGTATTTT
CDR3aa: CSARDPLSGGNEYF

v_gene: TRBV29-1
j_gene: TRBJ1-5
abundance: .
d_gene: .
CDR3nt: TGCAGCGTTTCGAGTCGGGGTGGCAATCAGCCCCAGCATTTT
CDR3aa: CSVSSRGGNQPQHF

v_gene: TRBV29-1
j_gene: TRBJ1-1
abundance: .
d_gene: TRBD1
CDR3nt: TGCAGCGCGGGGGAGGGGGCCATGAACACTGAAGCTTTCTTT
CDR3aa: CSAGEGAMNTEAFF

v_gene: TRBV6-6
j_gene: TRBJ2-5
abundance: .
d_gene: .
CDR3nt: TGTGCCAGCAGTTGGCCGAAAGGGGCTCGGGAGACCCAGTACTTC
CDR3aa: CASSWPKGARETQYF

v_gene: TRBV6-5
j_gene: TRBJ2-1
abundance: .
d_gene: TRBD1
CDR3nt: TGTGCCAGCAGTTACTCACAGGGGTTGGATGAGCAGTTCTTC
CDR3aa: CASSYSQGLDEQFF

v_gene: TRBV7-9
j_gene: TRBJ1-2
abundance: .
d_gene: .
CDR3nt: TGTGCCAGCAGCACGGACCTCGCTCCATATGGCTACACCTTC
CDR3aa: CASSTDLAPYGYTF

v_gene: TRBV7-9
j_gene: TRBJ2-1
abundance: .
d_gene: TRBD2
CDR3nt: TGTGCCAGCACGCCGTCGGGACTAGCCCACAATGAGCAGTTCTTC
CDR3aa: CASTPSGLAHNEQFF

v_gene: TRBV14
j_gene: TRBJ1-5
abundance: .
d_gene: .
CDR3nt: TGTGCCCCCCGGAGGAGGGGCGTCCCTCTGGGTCAGCCCCAGCATTTT
CDR3aa: CAPRRRGVPLGQPQHF

v_gene: TRBV28
j_gene: TRBJ2-7
abundance: few
d_gene: .
CDR3nt: TGTGCCAGCCCCTTGGGTGGGGCATATGAGCAGTACTTC
CDR3aa: CASPLGGAYEQYF

v_gene: TRBV15
j_gene: TRBJ1-2
abundance: few
d_gene: .
CDR3nt: TGTGCCACCAGCGGCCTACAGGGATACGATGGCTACACCTTC
CDR3aa: CATSGLQGYDGYTF

v_gene: TRBV20-1
j_gene: TRBJ2-1
abundance: few
d_gene: TRBD2
CDR3nt: TGCAGTGCCGAGCTAGCGGGGACCTACAATGAGCAGTTCTTC
CDR3aa: CSAELAGTYNEQFF

v_gene: TRBV20-1
j_gene: TRBJ2-3
abundance: .
d_gene: TRBD2
CDR3nt: TGCAGTGCCCTGGGACTAGCGGGGATCACAGATACGCAGTATTTT
CDR3aa: CSALGLAGITDTQYF

v_gene: TRBV3-1
j_gene: TRBJ1-2
abundance: few
d_gene: .
CDR3nt: TGTGCCAGCAGCCAAGATACGACAAACTATGGCTACACCTTC
CDR3aa: CASSQDTTNYGYTF

v_gene: TRBV6-5
j_gene: TRBJ1-4
abundance: .
d_gene: TRBD1
CDR3nt: TGTGCCAGCAGTTATTCGACAGGGCGGAAGGAAAAACTGTTTTTT
CDR3aa: CASSYSTGRKEKLFF

v_gene: TRBV4-1
j_gene: TRBJ2-7
abundance: .
d_gene: .
CDR3nt: TGCGCCAGCAGCCCCTATTTAGTCTCCTACGAGCAGTACTTC
CDR3aa: CASSPYLVSYEQYF

v_gene: TRBV2
j_gene: TRBJ1-5
abundance: few
d_gene: .
CDR3nt: TGTGCCAGCAGGAGGGGTTATAGCAATCAGCCCCAGCATTTT
CDR3aa: CASRRGYSNQPQHF

v_gene: TRBV18
j_gene: TRBJ2-1
abundance: few
d_gene: .
CDR3nt: TGTGCCAGCTCACCAAGGGGACTCAACAATGAGCAGTTCTTC
CDR3aa: CASSPRGLNNEQFF

v_gene: TRBV11-2
j_gene: TRBJ2-5
abundance: many
d_gene: .
CDR3nt: TGTGCCAGCAGCCAGGGGATCGAGACCCAGTACTTC
CDR3aa: CASSQGIETQYF

v_gene: TRBV5-1
j_gene: TRBJ2-7
abundance: few
d_gene: .
CDR3nt: TGCGCCAGCAGCTCGGGACACACAACCTCCTACGAGCAGTACTTC
CDR3aa: CASSSGHTTSYEQYF

v_gene: TRBV9
j_gene: TRBJ1-1
abundance: .
d_gene: TRBD1
CDR3nt: TGTGCCAGCAGCACCACCGGGACAGGGTACACTGAAGCTTTCTTT
CDR3aa: CASSTTGTGYTEAFF

v_gene: TRBV20-1
j_gene: TRBJ1-5
abundance: .
d_gene: TRBD1
CDR3nt: TGCAGTGCTAGTGGTGGGGCCGGACAGGGTGTCAATCAGCCCCAGCATTTT
CDR3aa: CSASGGAGQGVNQPQHF

v_gene: TRBV27
j_gene: TRBJ2-7
abundance: .
d_gene: .
CDR3nt: TGTGCCAGCAGTACCTTTCCCTCAGGGACCCTCACCTACGAGCAGTACTTC
CDR3aa: CASSTFPSGTLTYEQYF